This T cell receptor (beta chain) was sequenced during a study of beta chain features in type 1 diabetes. Study background: In age, gender and cell yields, patients were similar to healthy donors. General study results and limits: The cDNA sequencing approach could over-represent high-TCR-expressing cells.

Reverse transcription of all isolated RNA meant that expressed TCRB transcripts were sequenced. Sequenced by immunoSEQ multiplex PCR; TCRdb stores in-frame clones only, minus some. The table records hundreds of thousands of clones, roughly 15% of them present only once. Only a few counts were recorded for this clone. As yet, its antigen is unknown. Germline assignment: CDR1 SGHTA and CDR2 FQGNSA. V lost 5 bases, J lost 7 bases, and 21 bases lay in between. This CDR3 comprises 16 residues. The chain combines TRBV7-2 with TRBJ1-5; D possibly corresponds to TRBD1 (5 bases). This TCR derives from a man aged 18 to 30 in good health. The sequenced material came from naive CD4+ T cells from blood. The CDR3, as DNA: TGTGCCAGCAGCCCCCCCGGTTGGGGGGGAGGCCAGCCCCAGCATTTT. This translates into CASSPPGWGGGQPQHF.